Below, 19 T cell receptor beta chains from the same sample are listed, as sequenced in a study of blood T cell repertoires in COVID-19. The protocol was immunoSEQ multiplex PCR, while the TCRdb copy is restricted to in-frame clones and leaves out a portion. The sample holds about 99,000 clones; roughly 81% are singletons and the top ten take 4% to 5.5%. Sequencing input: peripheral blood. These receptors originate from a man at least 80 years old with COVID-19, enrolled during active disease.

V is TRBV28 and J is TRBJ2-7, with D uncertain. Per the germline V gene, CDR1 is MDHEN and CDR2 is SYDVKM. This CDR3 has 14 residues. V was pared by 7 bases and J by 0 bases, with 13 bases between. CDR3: CASIPPTGSYEQYF. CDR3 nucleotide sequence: TGTGCCAGCATTCCCCCCACGGGCTCCTACGAGCAGTACTTC.

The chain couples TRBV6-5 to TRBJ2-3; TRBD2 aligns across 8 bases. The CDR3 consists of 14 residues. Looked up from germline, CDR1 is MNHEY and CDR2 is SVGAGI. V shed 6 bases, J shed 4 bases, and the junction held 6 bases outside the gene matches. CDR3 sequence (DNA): TGTGCCAGCAGAAATGGACTAGCTCCAGATACGCAGTATTTT. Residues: CASRNGLAPDTQYF.

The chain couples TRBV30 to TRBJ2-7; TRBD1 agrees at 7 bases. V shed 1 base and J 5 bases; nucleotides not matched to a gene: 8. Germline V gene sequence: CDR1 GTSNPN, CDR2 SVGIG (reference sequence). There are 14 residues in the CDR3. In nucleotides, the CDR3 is TGTGCCTGGAGTGCGCCCCGGGACAGTGACGAGCAGTACTTC. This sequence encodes CAWSAPRDSDEQYF.

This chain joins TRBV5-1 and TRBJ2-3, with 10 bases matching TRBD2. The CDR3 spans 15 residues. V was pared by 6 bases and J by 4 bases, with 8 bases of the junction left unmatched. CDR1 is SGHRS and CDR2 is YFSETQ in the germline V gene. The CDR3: CASKMGLAGADTQYF. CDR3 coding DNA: TGCGCCAGCAAAATGGGGCTAGCGGGAGCAGATACGCAGTATTTT.

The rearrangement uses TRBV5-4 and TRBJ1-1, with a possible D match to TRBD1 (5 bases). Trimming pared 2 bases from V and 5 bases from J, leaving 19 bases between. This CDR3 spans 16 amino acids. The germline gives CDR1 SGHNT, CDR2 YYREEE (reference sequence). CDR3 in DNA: TGTGCCAGCAGCTTAGCGGGGGTGCCAGCCTCGACTGAAGCTTTCTTT. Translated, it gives CASSLAGVPASTEAFF. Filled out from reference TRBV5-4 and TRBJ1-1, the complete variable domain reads ETGVTQSPTHLIKTRGQQVTLRCSSQSGHNTVSWYQQALGQGPQFIFQYYREEENGRGNFPPRFSGLQFPNYSSELNVNALELDDSALYLCASSLAGVPASTEAFFGQGTRLTVV.

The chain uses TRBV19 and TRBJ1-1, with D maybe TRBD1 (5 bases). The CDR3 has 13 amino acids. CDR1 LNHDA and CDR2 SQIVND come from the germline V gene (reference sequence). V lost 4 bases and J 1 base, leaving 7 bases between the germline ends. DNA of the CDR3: TGTGCCAGTAGTAGGGGGGAGAACACTGAAGCTTTCTTT. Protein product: CASSRGENTEAFF.

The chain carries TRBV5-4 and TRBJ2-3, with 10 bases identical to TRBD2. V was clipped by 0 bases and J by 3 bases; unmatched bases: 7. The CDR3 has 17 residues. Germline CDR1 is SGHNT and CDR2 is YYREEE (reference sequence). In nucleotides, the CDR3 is TGTGCCAGCAGCTTGGTCCTAGCGGGAGATGGTACAGATACGCAGTATTTT. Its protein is CASSLVLAGDGTDTQYF.

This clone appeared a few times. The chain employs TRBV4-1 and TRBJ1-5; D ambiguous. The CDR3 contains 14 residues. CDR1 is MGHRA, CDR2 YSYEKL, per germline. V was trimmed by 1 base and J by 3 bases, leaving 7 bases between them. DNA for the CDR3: TGCGCCAGCAGCCAAGCCAGTCCCAATCAGCCCCAGCATTTT. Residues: CASSQASPNQPQHF.

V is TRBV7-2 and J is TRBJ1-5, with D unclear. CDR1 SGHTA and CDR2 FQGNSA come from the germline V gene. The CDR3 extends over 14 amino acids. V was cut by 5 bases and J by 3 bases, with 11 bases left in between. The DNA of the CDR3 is TGTGCCAGCAGCCCCGGAGAGCCCAATCAGCCCCAGCATTTT. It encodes CASSPGEPNQPQHF.

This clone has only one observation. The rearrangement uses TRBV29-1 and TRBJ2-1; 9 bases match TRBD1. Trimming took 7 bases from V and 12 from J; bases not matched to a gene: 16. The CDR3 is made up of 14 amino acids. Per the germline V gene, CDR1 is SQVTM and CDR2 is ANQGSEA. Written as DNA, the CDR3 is TGCAGCGCCTGGGGCGGACAGGGGAGAGTTAGGCAGTTCTTC. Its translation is CSAWGGQGRVRQFF.

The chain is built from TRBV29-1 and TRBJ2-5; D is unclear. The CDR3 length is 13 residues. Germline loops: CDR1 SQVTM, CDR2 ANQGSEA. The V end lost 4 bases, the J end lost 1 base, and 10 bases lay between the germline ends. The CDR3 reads CSVVIQAQETQYF. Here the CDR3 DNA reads TGCAGCGTTGTAATCCAGGCCCAAGAGACCCAGTACTTC.

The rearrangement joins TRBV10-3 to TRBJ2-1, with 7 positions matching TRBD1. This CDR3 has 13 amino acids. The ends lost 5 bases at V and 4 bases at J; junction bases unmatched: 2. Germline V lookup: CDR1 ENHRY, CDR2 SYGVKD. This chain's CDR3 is CAISTGQYNEQFF. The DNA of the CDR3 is TGTGCCATCAGTACGGGACAGTACAATGAGCAGTTCTTC.

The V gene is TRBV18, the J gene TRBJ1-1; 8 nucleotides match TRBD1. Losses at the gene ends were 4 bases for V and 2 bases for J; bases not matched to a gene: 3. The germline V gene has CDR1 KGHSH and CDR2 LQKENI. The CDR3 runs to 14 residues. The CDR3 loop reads CASSRDRTNTEAFF. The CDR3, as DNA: TGTGCCAGCTCACGGGACAGGACTAACACTGAAGCTTTCTTT.

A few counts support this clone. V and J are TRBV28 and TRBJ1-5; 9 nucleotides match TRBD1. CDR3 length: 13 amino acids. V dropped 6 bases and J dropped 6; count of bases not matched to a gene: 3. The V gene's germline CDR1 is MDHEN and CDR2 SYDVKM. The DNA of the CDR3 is TGTGCCAGCAGAACAGGGGGCGTTCAGCCCCAGCATTTT. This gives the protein CASRTGGVQPQHF. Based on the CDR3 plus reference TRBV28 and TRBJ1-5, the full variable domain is DVKVTQSSRYLVKRTGEKVFLECVQDMDHENMFWYRQDPGLGLRLIYFSYDVKMKEKGDIPEGYSVSREKKERFSLILESASTNQTSMYLCASRTGGVQPQHFGDGTRLSIL.

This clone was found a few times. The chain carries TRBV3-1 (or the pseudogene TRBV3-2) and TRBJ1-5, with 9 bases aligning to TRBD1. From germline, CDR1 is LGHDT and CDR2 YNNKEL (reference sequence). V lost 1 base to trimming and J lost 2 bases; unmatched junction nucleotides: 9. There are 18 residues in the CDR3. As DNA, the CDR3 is TGTGCCAGCAGCCAAGCTTATCTTGGACAGGGGCGCAATCAGCCCCAGCATTTT. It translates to CASSQAYLGQGRNQPQHF.

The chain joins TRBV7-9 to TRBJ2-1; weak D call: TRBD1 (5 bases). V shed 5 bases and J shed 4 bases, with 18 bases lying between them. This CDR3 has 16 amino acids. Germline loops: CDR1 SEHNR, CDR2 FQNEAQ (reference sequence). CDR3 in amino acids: CASSPTGQGSYNEQFF. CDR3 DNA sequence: TGTGCCAGCAGCCCCACCGGGCAGGGTAGTTACAATGAGCAGTTCTTC.

CDR3 nucleotides: TGTGCCATCAGCCGACTAGCCTACGAGCAGTACTTC. Translated, it gives CAISRLAYEQYF. The chain joins TRBV10-3 to TRBJ2-7; D is possibly TRBD2 (6 bases). The CDR3 consists of 12 residues. The V gene lost 6 bases and the J gene lost 2 bases, with 8 bases spanning the gap. CDR1 is ENHRY and CDR2 is SYGVKD in the germline V gene.

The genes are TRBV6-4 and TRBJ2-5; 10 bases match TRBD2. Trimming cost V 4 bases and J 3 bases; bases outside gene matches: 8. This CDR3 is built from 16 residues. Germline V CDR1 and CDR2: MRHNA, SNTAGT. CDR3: CASSVSWTSGKETQYF. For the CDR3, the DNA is TGTGCCAGCAGTGTCTCCTGGACTAGCGGCAAAGAGACCCAGTACTTC.

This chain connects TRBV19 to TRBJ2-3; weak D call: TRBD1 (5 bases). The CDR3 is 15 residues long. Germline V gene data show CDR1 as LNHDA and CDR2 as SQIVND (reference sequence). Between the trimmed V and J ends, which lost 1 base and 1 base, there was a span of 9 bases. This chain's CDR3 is CASSIGIQGTDTQYF. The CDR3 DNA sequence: TGTGCCAGTAGTATAGGAATACAGGGCACAGATACGCAGTATTTT.